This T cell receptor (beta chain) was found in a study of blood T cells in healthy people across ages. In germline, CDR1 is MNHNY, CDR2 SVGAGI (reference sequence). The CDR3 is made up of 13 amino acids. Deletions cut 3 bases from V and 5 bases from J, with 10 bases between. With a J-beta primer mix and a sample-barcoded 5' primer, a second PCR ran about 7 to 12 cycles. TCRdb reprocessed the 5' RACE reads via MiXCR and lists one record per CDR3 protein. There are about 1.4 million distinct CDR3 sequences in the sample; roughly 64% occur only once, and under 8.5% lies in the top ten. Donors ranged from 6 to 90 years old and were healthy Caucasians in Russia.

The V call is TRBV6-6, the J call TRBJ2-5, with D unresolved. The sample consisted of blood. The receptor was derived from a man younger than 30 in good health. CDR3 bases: TGTGCCAGCAGTTATACGGGCGCGGAGACCCAGTACTTC. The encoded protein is CASSYTGAETQYF.